This TCR beta chain was sequenced during a study of blood T cell repertoires in COVID-19. Repertoires were generated with immunoSEQ multiplex PCR, while TCRdb's copy carries only in-frame clones and drops some. The repertoire holds 200,000 to 300,000 clones, with about 86% as singletons. The ends lost 1 base at V and 2 bases at J; junction bases unmatched: 11. CDR1 and CDR2 from the germline V gene are MNHNS and SASEGT. The CDR3 consists of 17 residues. The TCR originated in a woman under 40 who had recovered from COVID-19. The rearrangement uses TRBV6-1 and TRBJ2-7, with 7 bases aligning to TRBD1. Sequenced: peripheral blood. CDR3 region: CASSEGLTGPHTYEQYF. Written as DNA, the CDR3 is TGTGCCAGCAGTGAAGGCCTGACAGGGCCTCATACCTACGAGCAGTACTTC.